This T cell receptor beta chain was retrieved from a study of human T cells and chemical hapten exposure (dated by TCRdb to about 2021). Describing the broader study: For sensitization, 2% DPC in acetone was applied to an approximately 2 cm by approximately 2 cm area of upper inner arm skin. Throughout the study period of about 22 weeks, patients also received therapeutic DPC doses to the scalp every week. Patch testing on the upper back used Finn chambers containing 0.01% DPC, with scoring done after 6 days according to International Contact Dermatitis Research Group standards. Alopecia areata with under or over 50% scalp involvement, alopecia totalis and alopecia universalis were represented in the patient cohort, which was mostly female. Libraries were combined into a pool for sequencing, and differences in TCR yield between samples came mainly from small differences in library volumes within the pool. This study followed changes in the peripheral blood TCR repertoire in vivo during primary and secondary sensitization of alopecia patients to the hapten diphenylcyclopropenone (DPC). Patient blood was sampled pre-sensitization (week 0) and at 2, 6 and about 24 weeks after DPC sensitization. For TCR sequencing, blood came from 25 to 35 alopecia patients at anywhere from one to four time points (pre-sensitization, 2, 6 and 24 weeks).

The method was RACE. The sequencing machine was a NextSeq 500. Library preparation attached unique molecular identifiers to individual cDNA molecules for quantitative, reproducible TCR counting. Both TCR alpha and TCR beta chains were sequenced from each blood RNA sample. Processing in the source paper ran as follows. Samples had a median of approximately 96,000 TCRs, with a range from 23,224 to 690,600. The Decombinator software suite was used to annotate the V, J and CDR3 of the TCR reads. Every sample was subsampled to the same number of TCRs (28,000) for the PS versus PT1 abundance plots. TCRs were defined as expanded if absent before sensitization and observed at least eight times at the 2-week time point. TCRdb took the public reads, trimmed them with fastp at Q25, ran MiXCR for clone calling and kept in-frame beta chains. CDR3 protein duplicates are merged, each entry listing the most common genes and DNA. TCRdb's processing, not the study's, gives the V and J calls here. The sample table records 180,000 or so distinct CDR3 sequences; around 13% of these occur just once. Less than 2% of the sample comes from the top ten.

Points on this clonotype: Its antigen is not yet known. Given a much more abundant clone one base away, this may be a read error.

At the junction V is shortened by 2 bases and J by 4 bases, with 18 bases in between. CDR3 length: 17 amino acids, cysteine to phenylalanine. The entry retains the CDR3 DNA only, 51 bases that are in frame from base 1. The germline V gene (reference sequence) supplies CDR1 MNHNY and CDR2 SVGAGI. According to the study, the label for this sample's time point signals: patch test 1, 2 weeks after DPC sensitization. Sample treatment or condition, as interpreted from the label and publication: therapeutic diphenylcyclopropenone sensitization with weekly scalp DPC. At every patch-test visit, the blood draw took place before the patch test was put on. Patients were considered eligible if aged 18 to 70, diagnosed with alopecia and deemed suitable for DPC therapy, and patients were excluded if pregnant. Total RNA was isolated from unfractionated whole blood collected in Tempus Blood RNA tubes. General study outcomes and caveats: Significantly more large CDR3 similarity clusters were formed by expanded TCRs than by pre-sensitization or healthy control sets, consistent with antigen-driven responses. The number of PT1 expanded TCRs positively correlated with patch test score, significant at thresholds 8, 16 and 32 but not 4. Alopecia, a presumed autoimmune disease, was present in all patients, so the immune response of the patients might differ from that of healthy individuals. After repeated subsampling, changes were observed in the strength of the expansion versus patch-test correlation and in the threshold at which the correlation became significant. No change with DPC sensitization was found in the number of TCRs above 1 in 1000 frequency, and no evidence of global repertoire structure alterations was found.

Here the sequenced sample was whole blood, taken in connection with sensitization to the hapten diphenylcyclopropenone (DPC). The sequence came from a woman aged 25 to 39 with alopecia areata. Some clones in this sample may be carry-over from other donors' samples. The rearrangement joined TRBV6-6 to TRBJ1-5, and perhaps TRBD1 as D gene, on 5 matching bases. The DNA sequence is given as TGTGCCAGCAGTTACCAGGCAAGGGGCTCCCCGAATCAGCCCCAGCATTTT. Its coded protein is CASSYQARGSPNQPQHF.